Listed below are T cell receptor beta chains from one sample, sequenced in a study of blood T cells in healthy people across ages. TCRdb passed the 5' RACE reads through MiXCR, listing each CDR3 protein once. Altogether roughly 1.9 million distinct CDR3 sequences are present, about two fifths being singletons, with the ten largest covering 20% to 25%. The sample taken for sequencing was blood. The receptor set was obtained from a human donor in good health. Each CDR3 is given with its conserved first and last residue. A D gene is named only where the DNA matches it firmly. Where a row states a size, it is once, few, many or the class of an expanded clone; other rows omit it.

clone_size j_call cdr3_length d_call v_call cdr3_aa cdr3_nt
- TRBJ2-7 16 - TRBV4-1 CASSQRPQANSYEQYF TGCGCCAGCAGCCAACGCCCGCAGGCGAATTCCTACGAGCAGTACTTC
- TRBJ1-1 14 - TRBV20-1 CSASPGSMDSEAFF TGCAGTGCTAGCCCGGGGAGTATGGACTCTGAAGCTTTCTTT
few TRBJ2-6 17 - TRBV2 CASSTGILASGANVLTF TGTGCCAGCAGTACCGGAATTCTAGCCTCTGGGGCCAACGTCCTGACTTTC
- TRBJ1-2 15 TRBD1 TRBV24-1 CATSEAGGSYYGYTF TGTGCCACCAGTGAGGCAGGGGGCTCTTACTATGGCTACACCTTC
- TRBJ1-1 15 - TRBV7-9 CASSLGAEKPTEAFF TGTGCCAGCAGCTTAGGGGCCGAGAAGCCGACTGAAGCTTTCTTT
few TRBJ2-7 15 - TRBV14 CASSHGIIEGNEQYF TGTGCCAGCAGCCACGGTATTATCGAGGGGAACGAGCAGTACTTC
- TRBJ1-1 13 - TRBV15 CATTTVMNTEAFF TGTGCCACAACGACAGTCATGAACACTGAAGCTTTCTTT
- TRBJ2-1 14 - TRBV5-4 CASGSQGPRNEQFF TGTGCCAGCGGCTCACAGGGCCCCCGCAATGAGCAGTTCTTC
- TRBJ1-1 11 TRBD1 TRBV10-2 CASQTGVEAFF TGCGCCAGTCAGACAGGGGTTGAAGCTTTCTTT
- TRBJ2-7 14 - TRBV20-1 CSARDHRASYEQYF TGCAGTGCTAGAGATCACAGGGCGTCCTACGAGCAGTACTTC
- TRBJ1-4 15 - TRBV5-1 CASSRFFATNEKLFF TGCGCCAGCAGCCGATTCTTTGCAACTAATGAAAAACTGTTTTTT
few TRBJ1-2 13 - TRBV6-4 CASSDGGFYGYTF TGTGCCAGCAGTGACGGGGGATTCTATGGCTACACCTTC
few TRBJ1-2 12 - TRBV10-3 CAISASENGYTF TGTGCCATCAGTGCGTCCGAAAATGGCTACACCTTC
- TRBJ2-5 15 - TRBV7-2 CASSLQGRMQETQYF TGTGCCAGCAGCTTACAGGGCAGGATGCAAGAGACCCAGTACTTC
- TRBJ2-1 17 - TRBV24-1 CATSDGRGAFTYNEQFF TGTGCCACCAGTGACGGCCGGGGGGCGTTTACCTACAATGAGCAGTTCTTC
- TRBJ2-7 12 - TRBV30 CAWSVRTYEQYF TGTGCCTGGAGTGTACGAACCTACGAGCAGTACTTC
- TRBJ2-3 13 - TRBV12-3/TRBV12-4 CASSVQLSDTQYF TGTGCCAGCAGTGTACAGTTATCAGATACGCAGTATTTT
- TRBJ1-2 15 TRBD1 TRBV5-1 CASSLLGTGMNGYTF TGCGCCAGCAGCTTGCTCGGGACAGGGATGAATGGCTACACCTTC
few TRBJ2-7 15 - TRBV29-1 CSVEEPGRNPYEQYF TGCAGCGTTGAAGAACCGGGACGGAATCCATACGAGCAGTACTTC
few TRBJ2-1 18 - TRBV7-2 CASSLRGTGRGGYNEQFF TGTGCCAGCAGCTTACGGGGGACAGGGCGGGGGGGCTACAATGAGCAGTTCTTC
few TRBJ1-1 13 - TRBV9 CASSVRGGGEAFF TGTGCCAGCAGCGTACGGGGAGGGGGTGAAGCTTTCTTT
once TRBJ1-1 13 - TRBV5-1 CASSTGRVAEAFF TGCGCCAGCAGCACCGGACGGGTGGCTGAAGCTTTCTTT
few TRBJ1-2 13 - TRBV20-1 CSAKSAGGYGYTF TGCAGTGCCAAGAGCGCAGGAGGCTATGGCTACACCTTC
few TRBJ1-2 15 TRBD1 TRBV11-2 CASSSSGGSYYGYTF TGTGCCAGCAGCTCCTCAGGGGGCTCATACTATGGCTACACCTTC
- TRBJ2-3 15 - TRBV20-1 CSAREGGGNTDTQYF TGCAGTGCTAGAGAGGGGGGCGGTAACACAGATACGCAGTATTTT
- TRBJ1-1 15 - TRBV3-1 CASSQVTSRNTEAFF TGTGCCAGCAGCCAGGTAACCTCGAGGAACACTGAAGCTTTCTTT
- TRBJ2-3 17 TRBD2 TRBV7-9 CASSPKFSGGAADTQYF TGTGCCAGCAGCCCTAAGTTTAGCGGGGGGGCGGCAGATACGCAGTATTTT
- TRBJ1-2 14 - TRBV4-1 CASSPSRLGYGYTF TGCGCCAGCAGCCCATCGAGGCTCGGGTATGGCTACACCTTC
- TRBJ2-5 15 - TRBV15 CATSRGGTPQETQYF TGTGCCACCAGCAGAGGAGGGACGCCACAAGAGACCCAGTACTTC
- TRBJ1-1 14 - TRBV5-1 CASYPPRGYDEAFF TGCGCCAGCTACCCACCCAGGGGATACGATGAAGCTTTCTTT
- TRBJ1-2 16 - TRBV29-1 CSAPLGTREDRYGYTF TGCAGCGCGCCCCTCGGGACACGAGAAGACCGCTATGGCTACACCTTC
few TRBJ2-1 18 TRBD1 TRBV5-6 CASSSGTGVPRPYNEQFF TGTGCCAGCAGCAGCGGGACAGGGGTCCCCCGACCCTACAATGAGCAGTTCTTC
many TRBJ2-7 14 - TRBV7-2 CASSLSAGAGEQYF TGTGCCAGCAGCTTATCCGCGGGGGCGGGGGAGCAGTACTTC
few TRBJ1-6 15 - TRBV5-1 CASSLTPLRNSPLHF TGCGCCAGCAGCCTAACCCCGTTGCGGAATTCACCCCTCCACTTT
- TRBJ2-1 14 TRBD1 TRBV29-1 CSAVDRSEGNEQFF TGCAGCGCGGTGGACAGGTCCGAGGGGAATGAGCAGTTCTTC
- TRBJ2-1 17 TRBD1 TRBV24-1 CATSVSPGQGISNEQFF TGTGCCACCAGTGTGTCGCCGGGACAGGGTATATCCAATGAGCAGTTCTTC
few TRBJ2-7 15 TRBD1 TRBV5-1 CASSLDGQGRREQYF TGCGCCAGCAGCTTGGATGGACAGGGTCGTCGCGAGCAGTACTTC
- TRBJ2-7 14 - TRBV11-2 CASSPSTGELEQYF TGTGCCAGCAGCCCTAGCACGGGGGAACTCGAGCAGTACTTC
few TRBJ2-1 13 - TRBV5-1 CASSSWSHNEQFF TGCGCCAGCAGCTCCTGGAGCCACAATGAGCAGTTCTTC
few TRBJ1-5 14 TRBD1 TRBV20-1 CSAMTGGYDQPQHF TGCAGTGCGATGACAGGGGGCTACGATCAGCCCCAGCATTTT
many TRBJ1-2 12 - TRBV20-1 CSASGGNYGYTF TGCAGTGCTTCTGGGGGGAACTATGGCTACACCTTC
- TRBJ1-2 14 - TRBV20-1 CSVSRILRDYGYTF TGCAGTGTTTCCCGGATTTTAAGGGACTATGGCTACACCTTC
few TRBJ1-2 14 TRBD1 TRBV7-9 CASSLVGQYYGYTF TGTGCCAGCAGCTTAGTGGGACAGTACTATGGCTACACCTTC
- TRBJ2-5 15 - TRBV10-3 CAISDRHSPDETQYF TGTGCCATCAGTGATCGCCACTCGCCGGATGAGACCCAGTACTTC
- TRBJ2-5 15 TRBD1 TRBV5-1 CASSRGQGMEETQYF TGCGCCAGCAGCCGGGGACAGGGCATGGAAGAGACCCAGTACTTC